This T cell receptor (beta chain) was sequenced in a study of cytomegalovirus exposure and HLA in healthy donors listed by TCRdb under 2017. As for the study more broadly: An earlier analysis of approximately 640 of the donors reported roughly 270 Gb of sequence data and about 100 million unique TCR beta sequences from about 179 million T cells. An early release covering around 630 HLA-typed donors comprised roughly 300 gigabases of sequencing data and tens of millions of unique TCR sequences. Of the 300 to 500 genotyped donors, less than 90% were placed in the genetic ancestry cluster associated with self-reported Caucasian donors. The study was designed to test whether signatures of past pathogen exposure could be identified by cataloging public T cell receptors. The T cell repertoires of several hundred subjects were profiled by immunosequencing and related to cytomegalovirus serostatus. A separate validation cohort of roughly 130 different subjects was used in addition to the 666-subject first cohort. To predict cytomegalovirus infection status, the study brought together high-throughput TCR immunosequencing, statistical association of individual TCRs with disease status, and machine learning. To study patterns of TCR occurrence, a later analysis re-analyzed previously published TCR beta repertoires from several hundred donors and added high-resolution HLA genotyping. The later analysis used no new phenotypic data to find candidate immune exposures, relying instead on TCR beta sequences and their occurrence across donors. An earlier analysis of 587 of the donors used high-throughput TCR beta sequencing to judge whether each TCR beta V gene segment behaved as functional or pseudogenic. Donor age, sex, ethnicity and CMV serostatus were compiled alongside the repertoire data. Genome-wide SNP genotypes for about 65% of the 666 donors were used in a later genetic analysis, which treated that subset as a discovery cohort. Every discovery cohort repertoire had been produced on one sequencing platform. Both class I and class II loci were covered by HLA typing, at four-digit resolution. Typing coverage varied by locus: roughly 620-640 donors for A, B, C, DRB1 and DQB1; roughly 560 for DQA1; nearly 610 for DPA1; approximately 450 for DPB1. Several DR-DQ haplotypes were treated as single units for association and clustering because of strong linkage in the cohort. Among some 400 genotyped donors of the cohort, an average of about 240,000 unique TCR beta nucleotide sequences were sequenced per donor, around 20% of them non-productive.

Study-level results and caveats: In a later genetic analysis, fewer N-insertions in productive TCRs were reported among donors in an Asian-associated ancestry cluster than the approximately 710-donor mean. Assigning TCR associations to individual alleles was difficult when HLA alleles, especially DR and DQ, strongly co-occurred. The only immune exposure information available for the cohort was CMV serostatus. In a later genetic analysis, a missense DCLRE1C variant was associated with V-gene and J-gene trimming of TCR beta chains, and the association was replicated in an independent cohort. In this cohort, only TCR beta chains were sequenced, and detectable features were limited by the absence of alpha or paired-chain data. The study listed 150 to 200 TCR beta chains as associated with cytomegalovirus. A cluster of highly shared sequence variants was judged likely to represent a technical artifact of the sequencing pipeline. In a later analysis, TCR association rates were found to vary across HLA loci, with the most associated TCRs seen for DRB1 alleles and the fewest for HLA-C alleles. Roughly uniform sequencing depth across donors was assumed in presence/absence analyses, although this assumption may not hold. A later analysis reported that several top co-occurrence clusters appeared linked to parvovirus B19, influenza, CMV and Epstein-Barr virus. Most TCR sequences were seen in very few donors, while some public TCRs were found in many individuals. In a later analysis, most CMV-associated TCR beta chains were found to appear HLA-restricted, with HLA associations seemingly driven largely by CMV exposure. Cytomegalovirus status was reported to be diagnosed by the classifier with high specificity and sensitivity in both the original and validation cohorts. Because HLA typing was unavailable for some donors at each locus, only the typed subset was used in association tests. The authors suggested that the approach could potentially be generalized to other disease states and immunological phenotypes. A further reported finding was that TCR beta sequences accurately predicted the HLA-A and HLA-B alleles for most subjects in the first cohort. In vitro tests confirmed that a few of the cytomegalovirus-associated TCR beta chains recognize cytomegalovirus antigens. The earlier analysis of approximately 590 of the donors excluded some 15 rarely observed V segments, including chromosome 9 orphons, because counts were too low. In an earlier analysis of 587 of the donors, most TCR beta V segments appeared in productive rearrangements about 87% or about 30% of the time, broadly matching IMGT annotations. In a later analysis, about 16,000 TCR beta sequences were associated with specific HLA alleles at a false discovery rate of 0.05. In a later analysis, HLA-associated TCR beta chains were found to be more clonally expanded and to have lower generation probabilities than equally common non-associated chains. Linkage disequilibrium might explain the correlated functional status among segregating V segments, but an unknown experimental factor could not be ruled out.

Notes on this clone: The specificity of this receptor is unknown. The input lacks base qualities; no much larger clone sits a single base away.

Library prep was done by the immunoSEQ multiplex PCR assay. The multiplex PCR relied on a mix of 60 forward primers for TCR Vbeta segments and 13 reverse primers for TCR Jbeta segments. The CDR3 region of rearranged TCR beta genes was amplified from genomic DNA with a multiplex PCR assay. The amplified TCR beta libraries were sequenced on the Illumina HiSeq System as 87-base-pair reads. In the source study's methods: A later analysis tallied 75 million to 85 million unique TCR beta chains across the 666 repertoires, and about 10 million of those chains were shared by two or more donors. Raw reads were error-corrected and collapsed into unique sequences with a nearest-neighbor algorithm that merged closely related sequences to remove PCR and sequencing errors. Alignment of CDR3 sequences to IMGT reference sequences was used to assign V, D and J gene segments. For a sequence to be retained, at least a six-nucleotide match to both a V gene segment and a J gene segment was required. A rearrangement was called productive if the CDR3 had no stop codons and remained in frame with V and J, and every other rearrangement was called non-productive. CDR3 was defined according to IMGT convention as the region running from the second conserved V-encoded cysteine to the conserved J-encoded phenylalanine. Sequences without an unambiguous match to a single V gene segment were excluded from the earlier analysis of about 600 of the donors. In an earlier analysis of approximately 500 of the donors, a V segment was called functional when productive rearrangements were above 56.7%, and segregating when the standard deviation between donors exceeded 5%. A statistical classification framework was built for diagnosing cytomegalovirus status from the catalog of TCR beta chain sequences. In a later analysis, V and J genes were assigned by comparing TCR nucleotide sequences against IMGT/GENE-DB human TR gene sequences. Using the TCRdist pipeline, a later analysis assigned CDR3 sequences along with most-parsimonious VDJ recombination scenarios. A later analysis defined each TCR beta chain by its CDR3 amino acid sequence plus V-gene family, and excluded reads lacking a unique V-gene family. A later analysis removed 550 to 650 highly shared, low-generation-probability nucleotide sequences to deal with suspected cross-contamination and a sequencing artifact. In a later analysis, a clonal expansion index for each public chain was calculated from normalized within-repertoire ranks of inferred template counts. Generation probabilities in a later analysis came from a VDJ recombination model fitted to out-of-frame rearrangements, and those results were checked against IGoR. Hypergeometric tests were used in a later analysis to score TCR-TCR, TCR-HLA and TCR-CMV co-occurrence, with a repertoire-size bias correction applied to the TCR pairs. A later analysis estimated false discovery rates by permuting HLA or CMV assignments 20 times. A later analysis grouped co-occurring TCRs with DBSCAN, adding TCRdist sequence similarity when clustering within HLA-allele-positive subsets. Repertoires with fewer than 30,000 or more than 120,000 public chains were left out of co-occurrence clustering, as were four to six repertoires with anomalous nucleotide sharing. Drawn from immuneACCESS, this table holds only the in-frame rearrangements with V and J called that TCRdb kept. Clones are partly lost; checked studies trace under half to an unresolved V gene and leave the rest unexplained. From that table come the V and J calls and clone size; the DNA was used to work out D and trimming. This sample gives over 100,000 clones in total; around 80% of them show up just once. The ten largest clones take up over 1.2% of the sample.

The cohort was made up of hundreds of healthy bone marrow donors. At the time of sampling, all cohort members were nominally healthy, though unrecorded immune exposures were likely present. The donor was CMV seronegative and was included in the group of about 350 seronegative cohort members. A peripheral blood sample was provided by each donor, and peripheral blood mononuclear cells were used for TCR beta sequencing. Genomic DNA was extracted from the blood cell samples with the Qiagen DNeasy Blood Extraction Kit. The clonotype was recovered from a female donor in good health and CMV-seronegative. The sequenced sample consisted of PBMCs.

The CDR3 in this case is CASSKALWEGGSNQPQHF. The DNA reads as follows: TGTGCCAGCAGCAAAGCGCTTTGGGAGGGGGGTTCCAATCAGCCCCAGCATTTT. The rearranged chain carries TRBV21-1 and TRBJ1-5. TRBV21-1 counts as a pseudogene. Including the terminal cysteine and phenylalanine, the CDR3 comprises 18 residues. Here the CDR3 DNA is all that survives: 54 bases in frame from base 1.